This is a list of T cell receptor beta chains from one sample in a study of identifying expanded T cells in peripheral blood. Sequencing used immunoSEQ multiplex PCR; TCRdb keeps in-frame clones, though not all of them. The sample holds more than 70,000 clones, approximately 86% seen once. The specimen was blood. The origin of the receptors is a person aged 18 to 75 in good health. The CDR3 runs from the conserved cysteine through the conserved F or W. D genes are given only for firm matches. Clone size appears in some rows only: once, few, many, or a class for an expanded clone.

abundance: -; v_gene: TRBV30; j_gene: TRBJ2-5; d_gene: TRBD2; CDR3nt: TGTGCCTGGAGTGACGGACTAGCGGGGATAAAAGAGACCCAGTACTTC; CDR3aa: CAWSDGLAGIKETQYF
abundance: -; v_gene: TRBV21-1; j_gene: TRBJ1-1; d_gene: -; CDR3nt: TGTGCCAGCAGCAAGCGCCCAGTTAGCAGAACTGAAGCTTTCTTT; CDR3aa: CASSKRPVSRTEAFF
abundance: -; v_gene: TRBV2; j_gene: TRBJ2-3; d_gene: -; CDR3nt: TGTGCCAGCAGTGAGCAGGTCGGGAATACGCAGTATTTT; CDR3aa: CASSEQVGNTQYF
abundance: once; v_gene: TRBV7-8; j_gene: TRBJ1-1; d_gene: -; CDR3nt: TGTGCCAGCAGAGTGACAGAGTTGAACACTGAAGCTTTCTTT; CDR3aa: CASRVTELNTEAFF
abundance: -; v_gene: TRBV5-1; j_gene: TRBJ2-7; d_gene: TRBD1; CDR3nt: TGCGCCAGCAGGACCGGGACAGCCTACGAGCAGTACTTC; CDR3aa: CASRTGTAYEQYF
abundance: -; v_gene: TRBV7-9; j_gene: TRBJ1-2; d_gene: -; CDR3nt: TGTGCCAGCAGCCCCCCGGGAGTTAGGTATGGCTACACCTTC; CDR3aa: CASSPPGVRYGYTF
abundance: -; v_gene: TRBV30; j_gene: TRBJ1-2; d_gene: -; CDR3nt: TGTGCCTGGAGTGACCTCCAGGTCGGCTACACCTTC; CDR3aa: CAWSDLQVGYTF
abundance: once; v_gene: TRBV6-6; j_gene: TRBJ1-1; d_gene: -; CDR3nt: TGTGCCACCTCCTCGAACTCGCTCATGAACACTGAAGCTTTCTTT; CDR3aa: CATSSNSLMNTEAFF
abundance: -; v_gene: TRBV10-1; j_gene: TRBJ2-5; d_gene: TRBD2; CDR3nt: TGCGCCAGCAGTGAGTTTTCTAGCGGGGCTGAAGAGACCCAGTACTTC; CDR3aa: CASSEFSSGAEETQYF
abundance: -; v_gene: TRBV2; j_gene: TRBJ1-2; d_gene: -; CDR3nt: TGTGCCAGCAGCGCCCTTTATGGCTACACCTTC; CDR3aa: CASSALYGYTF
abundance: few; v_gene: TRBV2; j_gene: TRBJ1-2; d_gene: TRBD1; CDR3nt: TGTGCCAGCAGTGTCTGGGAACAGGGGGGCTACACCTTC; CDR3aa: CASSVWEQGGYTF
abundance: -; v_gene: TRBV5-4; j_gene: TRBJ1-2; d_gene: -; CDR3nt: TGTGCCAGCATCGACCCGACACGATATGGCTACACCTTC; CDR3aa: CASIDPTRYGYTF
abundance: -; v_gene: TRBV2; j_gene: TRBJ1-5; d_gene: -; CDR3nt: TGTGCCAGCAGTGAACAAGGGGGGAGCAATCAGCCCCAGCATTTT; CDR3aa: CASSEQGGSNQPQHF
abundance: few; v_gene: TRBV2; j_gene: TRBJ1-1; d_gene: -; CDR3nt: TGTGCCAGCACGGCCCGGGGAAGCGGTGAAGCTTTCTTT; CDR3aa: CASTARGSGEAFF
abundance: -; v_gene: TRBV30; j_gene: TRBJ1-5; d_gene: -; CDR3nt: TGTGCCTGGGGACTCCAGGGAAATCAGCCCCAGCATTTT; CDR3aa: CAWGLQGNQPQHF
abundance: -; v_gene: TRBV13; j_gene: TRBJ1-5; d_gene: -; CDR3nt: TGTGCCAGCAGCTCCCAGGGAGCCAATCAGCCCCAGCATTTT; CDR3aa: CASSSQGANQPQHF
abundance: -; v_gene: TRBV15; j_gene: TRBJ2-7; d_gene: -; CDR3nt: TGTGCCACCAGCAGAGGTGTAGCAGTGGGGTACGGCGAGCAGTACTTC; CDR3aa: CATSRGVAVGYGEQYF
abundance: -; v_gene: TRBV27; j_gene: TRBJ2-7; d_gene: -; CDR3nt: TGTGCCAGCAGCCGATCTCCAGGGAACGAGCAGTACTTC; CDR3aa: CASSRSPGNEQYF
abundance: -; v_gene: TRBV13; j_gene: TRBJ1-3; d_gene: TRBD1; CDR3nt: TGTGCCAGCCTACAGGGGGCGGTCGGAAACACCATATATTTT; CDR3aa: CASLQGAVGNTIYF
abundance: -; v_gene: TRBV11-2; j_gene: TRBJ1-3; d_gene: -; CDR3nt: TGTGCCAGCAGCTTAGGTCAATACGGAAACACCATATATTTT; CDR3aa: CASSLGQYGNTIYF
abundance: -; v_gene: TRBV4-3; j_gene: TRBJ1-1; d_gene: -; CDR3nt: TGCGCCAGCAGTCGTGAGGTCCGCACTGAAGCTTTCTTT; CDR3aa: CASSREVRTEAFF
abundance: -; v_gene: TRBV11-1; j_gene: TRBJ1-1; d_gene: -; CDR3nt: TGTGCCAGCAGCTTGACATCTCCGAACACTGAAGCTTTCTTT; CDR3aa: CASSLTSPNTEAFF
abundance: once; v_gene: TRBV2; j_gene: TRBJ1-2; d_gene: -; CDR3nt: TGTGCCAGCAGCGAGAGCAGAGTGGGGGGGCGCAGATATGGCTACACCTTC; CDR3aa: CASSESRVGGRRYGYTF
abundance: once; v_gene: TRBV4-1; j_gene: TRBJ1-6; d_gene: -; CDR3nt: TGCGCCAGCAGCCCAGGGGACCAAAATTCACCCCTCCACTTT; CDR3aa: CASSPGDQNSPLHF
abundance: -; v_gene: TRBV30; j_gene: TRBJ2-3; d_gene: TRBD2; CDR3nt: TGTGCCTGGACGACCGGGCTAGCGGTCACAGATACGCAGTATTTT; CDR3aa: CAWTTGLAVTDTQYF
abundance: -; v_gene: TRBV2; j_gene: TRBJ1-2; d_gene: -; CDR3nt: TGTGCCAGCAGTGACCTTTCTCTCAACTATGGCTACACCTTC; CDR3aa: CASSDLSLNYGYTF
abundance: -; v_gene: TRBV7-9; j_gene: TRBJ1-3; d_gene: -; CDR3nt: TGTGCCAGCAGCCCCTCGAGGAACACCATATATTTT; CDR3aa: CASSPSRNTIYF
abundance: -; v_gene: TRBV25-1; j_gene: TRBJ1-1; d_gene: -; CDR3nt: TGTGCCAGCAGTGCGGGATCCGGGACATTGGCCACTGAAGCTTTCTTT; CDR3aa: CASSAGSGTLATEAFF
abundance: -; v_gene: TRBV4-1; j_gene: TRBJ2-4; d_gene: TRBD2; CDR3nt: TGCGCCAGCAGCCAAGAGCGGCGGGCTAGCGGGGGGGCCAAAAACATTCAGTACTTC; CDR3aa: CASSQERRASGGAKNIQYF
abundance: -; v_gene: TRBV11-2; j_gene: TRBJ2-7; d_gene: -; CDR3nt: TGTGCCAGCAGCTCTTTGAAGGGGCCAAGGTACGAGCAGTACTTC; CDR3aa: CASSSLKGPRYEQYF
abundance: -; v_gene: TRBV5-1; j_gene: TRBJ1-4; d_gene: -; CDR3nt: TGCGCCAGCAGCTTGGTCAGGTCTGCAACTAATGAAAAACTGTTTTTT; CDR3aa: CASSLVRSATNEKLFF
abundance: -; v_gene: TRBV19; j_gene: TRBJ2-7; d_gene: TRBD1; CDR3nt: TGTGCCAGTAGTGCGATGACAGGGGCAGACCTGGAGCAGTACTTC; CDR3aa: CASSAMTGADLEQYF
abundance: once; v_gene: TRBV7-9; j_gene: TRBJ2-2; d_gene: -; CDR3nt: TGTGCCAGCAGCTTAGGCCATTCGAACGCCGGGGAGCTGTTTTTT; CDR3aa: CASSLGHSNAGELFF
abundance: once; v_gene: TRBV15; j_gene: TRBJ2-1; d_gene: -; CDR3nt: TGTGCCACCAGCAGACCCACTAGGTCCAATGAGCAGTTCTTC; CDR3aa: CATSRPTRSNEQFF
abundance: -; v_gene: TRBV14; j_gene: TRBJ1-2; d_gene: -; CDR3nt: TGTGCCAGCAGCCAAAATCTAGGAGGGAGATCAGAGTATGGCTACACCTTC; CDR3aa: CASSQNLGGRSEYGYTF
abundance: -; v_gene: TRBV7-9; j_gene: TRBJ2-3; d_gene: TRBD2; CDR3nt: TGTGCCAGCAGCTTAGGGGGTTGGACTAGTTCAGATACGCAGTATTTT; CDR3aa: CASSLGGWTSSDTQYF
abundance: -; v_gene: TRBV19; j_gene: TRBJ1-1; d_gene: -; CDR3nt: TGTGCCAGTAGTATGGGCCAGGTTCAAATGAACACTGAAGCTTTCTTT; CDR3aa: CASSMGQVQMNTEAFF
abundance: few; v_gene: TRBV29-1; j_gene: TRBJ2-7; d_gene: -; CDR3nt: TGCAGCGTCACAGGGTTAGGGGTCTACGAGCAGTACTTC; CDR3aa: CSVTGLGVYEQYF
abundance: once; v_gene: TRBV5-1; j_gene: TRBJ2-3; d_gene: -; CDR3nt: TGCGCCAGCAGCTTGGCTGGGGATTCGACAGATACGCAGTATTTT; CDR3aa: CASSLAGDSTDTQYF
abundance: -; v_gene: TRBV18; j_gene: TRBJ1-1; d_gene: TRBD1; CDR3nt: TGTGCCAGCTCACCACGGGGACAGTTGAACACTGAAGCTTTCTTT; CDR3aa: CASSPRGQLNTEAFF
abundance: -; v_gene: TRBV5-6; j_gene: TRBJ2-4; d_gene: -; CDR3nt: TGTGCCAGCAGCTTTGGGGCTGGTGACCAGTACTTC; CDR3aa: CASSFGAGDQYF
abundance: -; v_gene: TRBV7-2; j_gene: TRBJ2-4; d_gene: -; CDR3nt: TGTGCCAGCAGCTTAGTCGGGGGACTTATAGCCAAAAACATTCAGTACTTC; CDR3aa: CASSLVGGLIAKNIQYF
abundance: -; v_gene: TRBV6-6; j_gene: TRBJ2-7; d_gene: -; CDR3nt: TGTGCCAGCAGTTGGACTTTCGAGCAGTACTTC; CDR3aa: CASSWTFEQYF
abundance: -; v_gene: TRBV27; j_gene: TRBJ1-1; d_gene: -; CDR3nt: TGTGCCAGCAGTTTCTCCAGGTTCGCTGAAGCTTTCTTT; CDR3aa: CASSFSRFAEAFF
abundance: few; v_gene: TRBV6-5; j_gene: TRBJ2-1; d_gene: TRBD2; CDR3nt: TGTGCCAGCAGTGACTCACTAGCGGGGGGCAATGAGCAGTTCTTC; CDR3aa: CASSDSLAGGNEQFF
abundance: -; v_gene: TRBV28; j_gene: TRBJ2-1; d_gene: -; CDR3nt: TGTGCCAGCAGCACGGGTCCCTACAATGAGCAGTTCTTC; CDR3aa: CASSTGPYNEQFF
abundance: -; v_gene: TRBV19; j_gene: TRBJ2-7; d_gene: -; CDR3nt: TGTGCCAGTACAAGTGCCACAGGGAAATCCTACGAGCAGTATTTC; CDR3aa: CASTSATGKSYEQYF
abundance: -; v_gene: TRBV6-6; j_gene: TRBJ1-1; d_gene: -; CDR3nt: TGTGCCAGCAGTTGGGCAGGGACAACTGAAGCTTTCTTT; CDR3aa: CASSWAGTTEAFF
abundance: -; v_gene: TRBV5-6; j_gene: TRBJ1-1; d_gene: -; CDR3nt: TGTGCCAGCAGCTTAGCCGGACAGTTCTACACTGAAGCTTTCTTT; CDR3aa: CASSLAGQFYTEAFF
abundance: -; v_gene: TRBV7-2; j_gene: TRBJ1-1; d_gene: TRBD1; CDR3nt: TGTGCCAGCAGCTGGTCACAGGGGGCGAGCACTGAAGCTTTCTTT; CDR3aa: CASSWSQGASTEAFF
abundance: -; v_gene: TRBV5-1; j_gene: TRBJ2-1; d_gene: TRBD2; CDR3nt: TGCGCCAGCAGTGTAGCTAGCGGGGGTACCCAAGGGCAGTTCTTC; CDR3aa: CASSVASGGTQGQFF
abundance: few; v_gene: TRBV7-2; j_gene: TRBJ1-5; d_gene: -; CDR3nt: TGTGCCAGCAGCTTAGGTCCAGGGATGAATCAGCCCCAGCATTTT; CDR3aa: CASSLGPGMNQPQHF
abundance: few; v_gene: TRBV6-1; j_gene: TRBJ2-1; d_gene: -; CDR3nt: TGTGCCAGCAGTGACTACGGCATGCGGGGGCTTTTCAACAATGAGCAGTTCTTC; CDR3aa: CASSDYGMRGLFNNEQFF
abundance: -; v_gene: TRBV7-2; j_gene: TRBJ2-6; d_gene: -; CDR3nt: TGTGCCAGCAGCTTAGACCTCTCTGGGGCCAACGTCCTGACTTTC; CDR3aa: CASSLDLSGANVLTF